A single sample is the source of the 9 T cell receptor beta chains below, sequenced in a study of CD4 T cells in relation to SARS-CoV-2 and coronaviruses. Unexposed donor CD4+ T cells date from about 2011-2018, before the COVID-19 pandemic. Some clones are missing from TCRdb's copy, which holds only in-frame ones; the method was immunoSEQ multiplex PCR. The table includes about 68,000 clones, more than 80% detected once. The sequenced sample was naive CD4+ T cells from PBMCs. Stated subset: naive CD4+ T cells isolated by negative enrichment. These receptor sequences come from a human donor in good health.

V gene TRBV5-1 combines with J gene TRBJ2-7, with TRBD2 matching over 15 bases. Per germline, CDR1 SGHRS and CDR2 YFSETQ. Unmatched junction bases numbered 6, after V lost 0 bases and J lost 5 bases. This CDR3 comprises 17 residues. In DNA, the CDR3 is TGCGCCAGCAGCTTGGGGACTAGCGGGAGGGCCTGGAACGAGCAGTACTTC. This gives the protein CASSLGTSGRAWNEQYF.

The CDR3, as DNA: TGTGCCAGCAGCAACCCTTGGGACAGAGCCTATGGCTACACCTTC. This codes for CASSNPWDRAYGYTF. The J gene is TRBJ1-2, the V gene TRBV21-1; the table calls TRBD1, which could not be checked here. TRBV21-1 is given as a pseudogene. The CDR3 spans 15 residues.

The CDR3 DNA reads as TGTGCCAGCGATAATCCGTATCAGCCCCAGCATTTT. Protein: CASDNPYQPQHF. This chain connects TRBV28 to TRBJ1-5; D unresolved. Germline V gives CDR1 MDHEN, CDR2 SYDVKM. Trimming removed 8 bases at V and 5 bases at J, with 10 bases between. The CDR3 length is 12 residues.

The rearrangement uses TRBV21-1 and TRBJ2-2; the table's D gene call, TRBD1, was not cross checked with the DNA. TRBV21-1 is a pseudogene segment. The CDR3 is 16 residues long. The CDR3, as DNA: TGTGCCAGCAGCAGGAAGACAGGGGGTGACACCGGGGAGCTGTTTTTT. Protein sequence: CASSRKTGGDTGELFF.

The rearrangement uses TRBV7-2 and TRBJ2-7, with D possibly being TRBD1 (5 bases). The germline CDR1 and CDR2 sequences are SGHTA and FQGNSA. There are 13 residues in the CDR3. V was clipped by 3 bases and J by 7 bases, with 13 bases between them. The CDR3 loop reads CASSFSRVGEQYF. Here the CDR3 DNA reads TGTGCCAGCAGCTTTAGCAGGGTCGGGGAGCAGTACTTC.

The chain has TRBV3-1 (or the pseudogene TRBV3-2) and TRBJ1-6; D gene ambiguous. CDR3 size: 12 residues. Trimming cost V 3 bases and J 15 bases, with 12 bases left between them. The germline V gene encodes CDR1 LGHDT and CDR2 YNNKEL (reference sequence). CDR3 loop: CASSQGPFGLHF. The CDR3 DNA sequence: TGTGCCAGCAGCCAGGGCCCATTTGGCCTCCACTTT.

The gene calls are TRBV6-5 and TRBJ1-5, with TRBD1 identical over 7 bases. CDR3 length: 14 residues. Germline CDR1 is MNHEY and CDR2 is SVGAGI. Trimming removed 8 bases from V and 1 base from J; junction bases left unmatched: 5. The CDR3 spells CASDRQGSNQPQHF. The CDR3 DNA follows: TGTGCCAGCGACCGACAGGGAAGCAATCAGCCCCAGCATTTT.

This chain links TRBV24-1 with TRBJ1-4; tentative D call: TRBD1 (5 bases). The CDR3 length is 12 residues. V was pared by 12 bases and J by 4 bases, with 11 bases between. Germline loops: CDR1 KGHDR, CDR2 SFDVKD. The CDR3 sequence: CAAGRDNEKLFF. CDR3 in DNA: TGTGCCGCCGGCAGGGATAATGAAAAACTGTTTTTT.

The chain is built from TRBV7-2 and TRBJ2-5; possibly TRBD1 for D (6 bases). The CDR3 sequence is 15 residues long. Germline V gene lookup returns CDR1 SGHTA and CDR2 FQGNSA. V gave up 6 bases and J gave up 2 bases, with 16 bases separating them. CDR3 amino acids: CASRALGQTQETQYF. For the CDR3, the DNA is TGTGCCAGCAGGGCATTAGGACAGACGCAAGAGACCCAGTACTTC.